The 22 T cell receptor beta chains reported below all come from one sample, sequenced in a study of technical replicates of blood from a few donors (TCRdb year 2017). Libraries were made using the immunoSEQ multiplex PCR assay. TCRdb holds this immuneACCESS table with in-frame rearrangements only. Some clones are missing; in checked studies, unresolved V genes explain under half, and the rest has no known cause. Across this sample there are about 100,000 clones, with 95% seen only once. The ten largest clones represent about 0.3% of the sample. Sequencing was performed on T cells isolated from PBMCs. The receptor source for this set is a human donor in good health.

The J gene is TRBJ2-1, the V gene TRBV6-5; 10 bases are a match to TRBD1. The length of the CDR3 is 15 residues. V lost 6 bases, J lost 3 bases, and 5 bases stayed unmatched. Germline V lookup: CDR1 MNHEY, CDR2 SVGAGI. The CDR3 DNA reads as TGTGCCAGCAGACGGGGACAGGGGCTCTACAATGAGCAGTTCTTC. Encoded protein: CASRRGQGLYNEQFF.

The V and J genes are TRBV10-3 and TRBJ2-7; D is perhaps TRBD1 (6 bases). The CDR3 consists of 15 residues. Trimming removed 4 bases at V and 2 bases at J, with 15 bases between. Germline V gene data show CDR1 as ENHRY and CDR2 as SYGVKD. The DNA of the CDR3 is TGTGCCATCAGTGGGACAGTCCTCGGGGCCTACGAGCAGTACTTC. It translates to CAISGTVLGAYEQYF.

The chain is built from TRBV19 and TRBJ1-1; no clear D gene. This CDR3 has 12 residues. The ends were cut back, 6 bases at V and 2 bases at J, with 7 bases in the middle. Per germline, CDR1 LNHDA and CDR2 SQIVND (reference sequence). The CDR3 spells CASSYSNTEAFF. The CDR3 nucleotides read TGTGCCAGTAGCTATTCAAACACTGAAGCTTTCTTT.

The CDR3 region is CASSTTGTTGNTIYF. CDR3 coding DNA: TGTGCCAGCAGCACCACCGGGACAACGGGAAACACCATATATTTT. The chain joins TRBV5-6 to TRBJ1-3; tentative D call: TRBD1 (6 bases). Germline V lookup: CDR1 SGHDT, CDR2 YYEEEE. Trimming took 4 bases from V and 4 from J, leaving 15 bases between them. This CDR3 comprises 15 residues.

V and J are TRBV7-9 and TRBJ2-3, with TRBD2 matching 9 bases. The V gene end was trimmed by 2 bases and the J gene end by 4 bases; junction bases not matched to a gene: 7. Germline CDR1 is SEHNR and CDR2 is FQNEAQ (reference sequence). The CDR3 contains 16 residues. The CDR3 region is CASSLNSGRGSDTQYF. Here the CDR3 DNA reads TGTGCCAGCAGCTTAAATAGCGGGAGAGGGTCAGATACGCAGTATTTT.

The V call is TRBV19, the J call TRBJ2-3, with 12 bases that match TRBD1. The germline V gene has CDR1 LNHDA and CDR2 SQIVND (reference sequence). The CDR3 runs 19 residues. Trimming removed 2 bases from V and 3 bases from J; junction bases left unmatched: 12. The CDR3 spells CASSIMAGTGGFETDTQYF. The CDR3, as DNA: TGTGCCAGTAGTATAATGGCTGGGACAGGGGGCTTTGAGACAGATACGCAGTATTTT.

In DNA form, the CDR3 reads TGTGCCAGTAGTATGGGGGGACACAATGAGCAGTTCTTC. Its translation is CASSMGGHNEQFF. The chain employs TRBV19 and TRBJ2-1; possibly TRBD2 for D (6 bases). The V gene's germline CDR1 is LNHDA and CDR2 SQIVND (reference sequence). The V end lost 3 bases, the J end lost 5 bases, and 8 bases lay between the germline ends. The length of the CDR3 is 13 residues.

This chain connects TRBV9 to TRBJ1-4, with 7 bases matching TRBD1. Germline assignment: CDR1 SGDLS and CDR2 YYNGEE. The CDR3 runs to 14 residues. Losses at the gene ends were 3 bases for V and 3 bases for J; bases not matched to a gene: 2. CDR3 bases: TGTGCCAGCAGCGCGGGACAGCCTAATGAAAAACTGTTTTTT. Its translation: CASSAGQPNEKLFF.

The genes are TRBV28 and TRBJ2-3, with 7 bases matching TRBD1. Germline values: CDR1 MDHEN, CDR2 SYDVKM. There are 16 residues in the CDR3. Trimming at V came to 6 bases and at J to 1 base, leaving 10 bases not matched to a gene. For the CDR3, the DNA is TGTGCCAGCAGCTATCCCTTGGGGACAGGCACAGATACGCAGTATTTT. Translated, it gives CASSYPLGTGTDTQYF.

The chain links TRBV19 to TRBJ1-4; TRBD1 matches 7 bases. CDR3 length equals 15 residues. Germline V gene sequence: CDR1 LNHDA, CDR2 SQIVND (reference sequence). After removal of 7 bases from V and 7 bases from J, the junction contained 12 bases not matched to a gene. This chain's CDR3 is CASNTIDRAGEKLFF. The DNA of the CDR3 is TGTGCCAGTAACACCATCGACAGGGCAGGTGAAAAACTGTTTTTT.

A few counts support this clone. The chain couples TRBV2 to TRBJ2-7; 10 nucleotides line up with TRBD1. This CDR3 has 13 residues. After removal of 9 bases from V and 6 bases from J, the junction contained 8 bases not matched to a gene. CDR1 is SNHLY and CDR2 is FYNNEI in the germline V gene. CDR3 amino acids: CASVDRGPGEQYF. As DNA, the CDR3 is TGTGCCAGTGTAGACAGGGGGCCAGGCGAGCAGTACTTC. The full variable domain, completed using reference TRBV2 and TRBJ2-7, is EPEVTQTPSHQVTQMGQEVILRCVPISNHLYFYWYRQILGQKVEFLVSFYNNEISEKSEIFDDQFSVERPDGSNFTLKIRSTKLEDSAMYFCASVDRGPGEQYFGPGTRLTVT.

CDR3 in amino acids: CASSYLVDTQYF. The CDR3 DNA reads TGTGCCAGCAGTTACTTAGTAGATACGCAGTATTTT. The J gene is TRBJ2-3, the V gene TRBV6-6; D gene unclear. The germline gives CDR1 MNHNY, CDR2 SVGAGI (reference sequence). The CDR3 length is 12 residues. The V and J ends lost 1 base and 5 bases respectively, with 4 bases between them.

The chain employs TRBV7-2 and TRBJ1-5; D is unresolved. This CDR3 is 13 amino acids long. Deletions cut 3 bases from V and 3 bases from J, with 6 bases between. Germline values: CDR1 SGHTA, CDR2 FQGNSA. The CDR3 loop is CASSLRANQPQHF. CDR3 bases: TGTGCCAGCAGCTTGCGGGCCAATCAGCCCCAGCATTTT.

The chain has TRBV7-3 and TRBJ2-3, with TRBD2 identical over 7 bases. V lost 1 base to trimming and J lost 0 bases; unmatched junction nucleotides: 4. CDR1 and CDR2 (germline): SGHTA, FQGTGA. CDR3 length equals 16 residues. In DNA, the CDR3 is TGTGCCAGCAGCTTAATGTCTAGCGGAAGCACAGATACGCAGTATTTT. This gives the protein CASSLMSSGSTDTQYF.

This clone has only one observation. V gene TRBV9 combines with J gene TRBJ2-7; 9 nucleotides agree with TRBD1. V shed 6 bases and J 1 base; nucleotides not matched to a gene: 5. This CDR3 spans 14 amino acids. Looked up from germline, CDR1 is SGDLS and CDR2 is YYNGEE. CDR3 protein: CASNPGQGSYEQYF. CDR3 nucleotides: TGTGCCAGCAACCCGGGACAGGGATCCTACGAGCAGTACTTC.

The chain carries TRBV5-1 and TRBJ2-7; 7 positions agree with TRBD1. This CDR3 is 14 amino acids long. From germline, CDR1 is SGHRS and CDR2 YFSETQ. V lost 4 bases, J lost 3 bases, and 7 bases stayed unmatched. The CDR3 loop is CASSKDRRLYEQYF. The DNA for the CDR3 is TGCGCCAGCAGCAAGGACAGGAGACTCTACGAGCAGTACTTC.

V and J are TRBV2 and TRBJ2-3; 14 positions agree with TRBD2. CDR1 is SNHLY, CDR2 FYNNEI, per germline. V was pared by 5 bases and J by 5 bases, with 6 bases of the junction left unmatched. This CDR3 region has 16 residues. CDR3 nucleotide sequence: TGTGCCAGCAGTCTGGGACTAGCGGGAGAGGTAGATACGCAGTATTTT. Translating gives CASSLGLAGEVDTQYF.

The genes are TRBV7-9 and TRBJ1-2; D possibly corresponds to TRBD1 (6 bases). V was trimmed by 3 bases and J by 4 bases, leaving 12 bases between them. CDR1 is SEHNR and CDR2 is FQNEAQ in the germline V gene (reference sequence). The CDR3 is 14 residues long. The CDR3, as DNA: TGTGCCAGCAGCTTTGGAGCAGGGGCCTATGGCTACACCTTC. It yields the protein CASSFGAGAYGYTF.

The gene calls are TRBV5-8 and TRBJ1-4; no clear D. The CDR3 spans 15 residues. Germline CDR1 SGHTS, CDR2 YDEGEE. Trimming removed 3 bases from V and 3 bases from J, with 12 bases in between. CDR3: CASSSRTRANEKLFF. Written as DNA, the CDR3 is TGTGCCAGCAGCTCGAGGACGCGGGCTAATGAAAAACTGTTTTTT. The full variable domain, in which reference TRBV5-8 and TRBJ1-4 provide the parts outside the CDR3, is EAGVTQSPTHLIKTRGQQATLRCSPISGHTSVYWYQQALGLGLQFLLWYDEGEERNRGNFPPRFSGRQFPNYSSELNVNALELEDSALYLCASSSRTRANEKLFFGSGTQLSVL.

The chain recombines TRBV9 with TRBJ2-3; possible D gene TRBD1, 6 bases. Per germline, CDR1 SGDLS and CDR2 YYNGEE. Trimming pared 3 bases from V and 4 bases from J, leaving 12 bases between. The CDR3 is made up of 14 amino acids. This chain's CDR3 is CASSALQGSDTQYF. Written as DNA, the CDR3 is TGTGCCAGCAGCGCCTTGCAGGGGTCAGATACGCAGTATTTT.

The rearrangement joins TRBV6-4 to TRBJ2-1; 7 bases line up with TRBD2. The V gene end was trimmed by 6 bases and the J gene end by 9 bases; junction bases not matched to a gene: 8. Looked up from germline, CDR1 is MRHNA and CDR2 is SNTAGT. The CDR3 totals 13 residues. CDR3 region: CASRSGVDIEQFF. In DNA form, the CDR3 reads TGTGCCAGCAGGAGCGGGGTTGATATTGAGCAGTTCTTC.

Comment on this clone: The junction differs from germline at one of its ends, possibly a read error. The chain combines TRBV11-3 with TRBJ2-7; perhaps TRBD1 as D (5 bases). This CDR3 has 12 amino acids. The germline V gene encodes CDR1 SGHNT and CDR2 YENEEA. CDR3: CASSLDEDGHLF. In DNA form, the CDR3 reads TGTGCCAGCAGCTTAGATGAAGATGGACATCTCTTC.